Given below is one TCR beta chain in context. The CDR3 consists of 14 residues. CDR1 and CDR2 from the germline V gene are MDHEN and SYDVKM. Trimming stripped 2 bases from V and 0 bases from J, with 7 bases between. This sample is drawn from a study of blood T cell repertoires in COVID-19. Study at large: Spain, Italy and the United States supplied samples that represented acute and convalescent COVID-19. PBMCs, B-cell-depleted T cells, or T cells provided the cDNA or gDNA that made up the material.

How the authors handled the data: Reference gene primer amplification gave nucleated cell count estimates. Data came from immunoSEQ multiplex PCR; TCRdb stores just in-frame clones and leaves some out. V, J and clone size are those of that table, while D and trimming were read from the DNA. The sample has approximately 330,000 clones, 88% seen once. The chain uses TRBV28 and TRBJ1-1, with no clear D. This TCR came from a woman between 45 and 65 years old with active or convalescent COVID-19. The sequencing sample was made of peripheral blood. The CDR3 loop reads CASSLPPMNTEAFF. Written as DNA, the CDR3 is TGTGCCAGCAGTTTACCCCCCATGAACACTGAAGCTTTCTTT.